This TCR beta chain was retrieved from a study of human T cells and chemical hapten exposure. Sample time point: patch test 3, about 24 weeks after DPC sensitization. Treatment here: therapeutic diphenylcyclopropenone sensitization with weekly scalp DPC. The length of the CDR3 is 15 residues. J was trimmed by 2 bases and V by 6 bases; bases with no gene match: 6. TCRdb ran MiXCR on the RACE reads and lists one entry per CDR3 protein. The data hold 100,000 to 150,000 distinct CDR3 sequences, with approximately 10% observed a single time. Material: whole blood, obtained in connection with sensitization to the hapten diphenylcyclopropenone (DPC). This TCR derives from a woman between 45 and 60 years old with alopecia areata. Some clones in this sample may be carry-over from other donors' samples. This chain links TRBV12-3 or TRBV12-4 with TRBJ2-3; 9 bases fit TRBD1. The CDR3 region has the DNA TGTGCCAGCAGCCGGACAGGGGCCTTCACAGATACGCAGTATTTT. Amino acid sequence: CASSRTGAFTDTQYF.